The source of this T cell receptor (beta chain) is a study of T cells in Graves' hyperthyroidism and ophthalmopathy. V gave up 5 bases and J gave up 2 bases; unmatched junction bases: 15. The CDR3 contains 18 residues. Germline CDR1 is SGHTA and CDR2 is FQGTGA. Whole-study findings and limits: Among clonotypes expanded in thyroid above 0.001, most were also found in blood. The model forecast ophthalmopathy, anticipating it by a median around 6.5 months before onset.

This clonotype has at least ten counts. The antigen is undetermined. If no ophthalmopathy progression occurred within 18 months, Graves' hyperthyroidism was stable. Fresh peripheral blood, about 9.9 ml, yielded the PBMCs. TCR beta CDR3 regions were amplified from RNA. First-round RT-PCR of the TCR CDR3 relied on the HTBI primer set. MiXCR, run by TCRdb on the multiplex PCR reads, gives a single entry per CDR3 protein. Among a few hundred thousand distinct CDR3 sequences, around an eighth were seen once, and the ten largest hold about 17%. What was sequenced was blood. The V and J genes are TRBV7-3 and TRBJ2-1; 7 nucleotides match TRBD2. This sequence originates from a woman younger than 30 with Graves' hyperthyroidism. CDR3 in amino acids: CASSPSRLAEGPYNEQFF. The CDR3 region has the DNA TGTGCCAGCAGCCCGAGTCGGCTAGCGGAGGGGCCCTACAATGAGCAGTTCTTC.